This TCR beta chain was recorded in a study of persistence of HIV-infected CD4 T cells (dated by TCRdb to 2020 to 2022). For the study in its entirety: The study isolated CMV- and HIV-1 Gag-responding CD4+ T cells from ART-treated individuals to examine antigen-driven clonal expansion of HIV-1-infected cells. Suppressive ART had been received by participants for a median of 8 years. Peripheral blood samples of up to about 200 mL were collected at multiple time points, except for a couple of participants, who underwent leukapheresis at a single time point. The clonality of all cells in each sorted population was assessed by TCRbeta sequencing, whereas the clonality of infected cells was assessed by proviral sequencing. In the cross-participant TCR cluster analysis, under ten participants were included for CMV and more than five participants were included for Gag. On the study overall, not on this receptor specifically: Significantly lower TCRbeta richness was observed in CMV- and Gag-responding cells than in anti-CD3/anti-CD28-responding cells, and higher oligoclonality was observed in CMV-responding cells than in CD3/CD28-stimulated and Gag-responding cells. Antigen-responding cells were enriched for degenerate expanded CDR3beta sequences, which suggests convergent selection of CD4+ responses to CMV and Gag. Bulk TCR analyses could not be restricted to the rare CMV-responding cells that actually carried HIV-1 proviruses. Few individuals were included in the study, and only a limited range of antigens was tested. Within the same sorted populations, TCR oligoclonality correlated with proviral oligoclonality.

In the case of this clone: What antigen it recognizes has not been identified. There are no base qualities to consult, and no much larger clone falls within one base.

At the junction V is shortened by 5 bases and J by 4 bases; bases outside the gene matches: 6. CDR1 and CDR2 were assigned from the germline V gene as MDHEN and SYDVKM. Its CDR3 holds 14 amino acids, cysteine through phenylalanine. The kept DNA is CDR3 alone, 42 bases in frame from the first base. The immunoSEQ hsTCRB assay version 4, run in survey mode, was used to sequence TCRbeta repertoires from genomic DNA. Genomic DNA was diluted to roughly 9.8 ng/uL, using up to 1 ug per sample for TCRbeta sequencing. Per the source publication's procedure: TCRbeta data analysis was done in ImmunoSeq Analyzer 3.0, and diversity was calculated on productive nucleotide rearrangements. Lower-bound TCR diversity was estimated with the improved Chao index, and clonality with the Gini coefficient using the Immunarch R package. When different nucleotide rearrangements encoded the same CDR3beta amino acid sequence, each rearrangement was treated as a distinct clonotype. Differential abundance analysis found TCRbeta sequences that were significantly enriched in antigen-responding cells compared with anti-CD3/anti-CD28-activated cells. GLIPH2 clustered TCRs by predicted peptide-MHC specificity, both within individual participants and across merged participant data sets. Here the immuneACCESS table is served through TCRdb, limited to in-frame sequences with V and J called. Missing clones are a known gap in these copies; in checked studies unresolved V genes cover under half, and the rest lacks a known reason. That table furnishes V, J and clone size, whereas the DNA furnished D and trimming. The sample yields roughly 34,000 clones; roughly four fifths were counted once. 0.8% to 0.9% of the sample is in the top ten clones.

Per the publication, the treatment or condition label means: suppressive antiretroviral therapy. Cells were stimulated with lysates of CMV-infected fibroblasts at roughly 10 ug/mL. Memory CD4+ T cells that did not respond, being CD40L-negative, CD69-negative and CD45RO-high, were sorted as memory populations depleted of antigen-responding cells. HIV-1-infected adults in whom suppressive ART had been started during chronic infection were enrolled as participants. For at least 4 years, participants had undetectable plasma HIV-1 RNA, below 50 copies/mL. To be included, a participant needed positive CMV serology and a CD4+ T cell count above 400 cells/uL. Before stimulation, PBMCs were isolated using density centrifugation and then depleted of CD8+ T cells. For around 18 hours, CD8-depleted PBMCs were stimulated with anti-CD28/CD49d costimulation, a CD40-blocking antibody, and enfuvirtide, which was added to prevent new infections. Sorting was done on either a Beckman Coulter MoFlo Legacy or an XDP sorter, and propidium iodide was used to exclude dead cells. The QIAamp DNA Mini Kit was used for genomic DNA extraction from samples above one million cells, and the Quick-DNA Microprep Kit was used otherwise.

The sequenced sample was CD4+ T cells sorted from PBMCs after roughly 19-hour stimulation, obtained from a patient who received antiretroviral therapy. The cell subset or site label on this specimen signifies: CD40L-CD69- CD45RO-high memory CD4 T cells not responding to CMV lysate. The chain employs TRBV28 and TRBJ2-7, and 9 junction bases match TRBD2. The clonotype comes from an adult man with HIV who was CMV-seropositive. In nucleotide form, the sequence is TGTGCCAGCAGTACTAGCGGGTCTTTGTACGAGCAGTACTTC. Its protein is CASSTSGSLYEQYF.